This T cell receptor beta chain was sequenced during a study of Ad26.COV2.S vaccination and SARS-CoV-2 variants (dated by TCRdb to about 2021). About the study as a whole: Donors in the vaccine arm were drawn from COV1001, a phase I-IIa trial of Ad26.COV2.S in healthy adults that was multicentre, randomized, double-blind and placebo-controlled. Trial participants were randomized into five groups of five: low-dose or high-dose Ad26.COV2.S given once or twice, or placebo on both occasions. The TCR-sequenced set comprised about 32 samples: some 20 Ad26.COV2.S vaccine recipients, 5 placebo recipients and 8 SARS-CoV-2 convalescent individuals. The specificity and breadth of SARS-CoV-2-reactive T cell receptors after Ad26.COV2.S vaccination were assessed by TCRbeta repertoire sequencing. Investigators did not know the trial group allocation while performing experiments and assessing outcomes. Ad26.COV2.S was given intramuscularly at 5x10^10 or 1x10^11 viral particles, as a single shot or as two shots 56 days apart. Summary of the overall study and its limitations: The authors noted that total T cell responses may have been underestimated by the TCR breadth and depth analyses. Comparing responses between vaccine doses or regimens was not something the study was powered to do. Ad26.COV2.S recipients had higher spike-specific TCR breadth than placebo recipients (P = 0.0014). After vaccination, substantial breadth of spike-specific CD8+ and CD4+ T cell responses was reported. Vaccine and placebo recipients had similar non-spike TCR breadth, a finding consistent with the vaccine containing only spike.

According to the germline V gene, CDR1 reads MGHRA and CDR2 reads YSYEKL. V is shortened by 2 bases, J by 1 base, and the region joining them spans 14 bases. Its CDR3 holds 16 amino acids, cysteine through phenylalanine. Left in the record is the CDR3 DNA by itself, 48 bases read in frame from the first base. TCRbeta CDR3 regions were sequenced with the immunoSEQ Assay. After extraction, genomic DNA underwent amplification by bias-controlled multiplex PCR, followed by high-throughput sequencing. Per the authors' processing: Collapsing and filtering of sequences were performed to quantify the absolute abundance of each unique TCRbeta CDR3 region. Usable DNA was measured by amplifying reference genes present in all nucleated cells, and TCRbeta template counts were normalized to that usable DNA to estimate T cell fraction. Repertoire TCRs were annotated as SARS-CoV-2-specific by exact matching of V gene, CDR3 amino acid sequence and J gene to a known reactive TCR set. The reference SARS-CoV-2 TCR set was derived from MIRA and filtered for enrichment in COVID-19-positive ImmuneCODE repertoires, a step that removed public or cross-reactive TCRs. Based on the MIRA antigens, annotated TCRs were further analysed at the level of specific ORF or position within ORF. Breadth was defined as annotated unique rearrangements over total unique productive rearrangements; depth was the summed frequency of those rearrangements. Two-sided Wilcoxon rank-sum tests were used to compare TCR breadth between groups. TCRdb obtained this table from immuneACCESS and retained in-frame rearrangements with V and J assigned. These tables miss some clones; where compared with another copy, unresolved V genes account for less than half of the shortfall, and the remainder is unexplained. Clonal size and the V and J genes are those of that table, whereas D and trimming came from the DNA. The table for this sample lists roughly 350,000 clones; roughly 84% of them were counted only once. The ten most abundant clones make up roughly 3.1% of the sample.

To note about this clone: Its antigen target is currently unknown. No base qualities exist here, and no much larger clone lies one base off it.

The label giving this sample's treatment or condition can be read as: about 20 received Ad26.COV2.S at low or high dose, single or two shots; five or six received placebo; per-sample allocation not given. For vaccine and placebo recipients, the sequenced repertoires came from samples collected on day 63 after the first injection. Between 29 July and 7 August 2020, Cohort 1b enrolled 25 adults aged 18-55 years at one site in Boston, USA. Ad26.COV2.S was a replication-incompetent adenovirus type 26 vector expressing a prefusion-stabilized SARS-CoV-2 spike protein from the original Wuhan strain. Sequencing used peripheral blood, obtained in a trial of Ad26.COV2.S vaccine versus placebo. The V and J genes are TRBV4-1 and TRBJ2-5; the D gene is perhaps TRBD2, on 6 matching bases. The clonotype was recovered from a person aged 18-65 years who received the Ad26.COV2.S COVID-19 vaccine or a placebo. The base sequence is TGCGCCAGCAGCCAACTGACGGGAGCCCGCCAAGAGACCCAGTACTTC. It translates as CASSQLTGARQETQYF.